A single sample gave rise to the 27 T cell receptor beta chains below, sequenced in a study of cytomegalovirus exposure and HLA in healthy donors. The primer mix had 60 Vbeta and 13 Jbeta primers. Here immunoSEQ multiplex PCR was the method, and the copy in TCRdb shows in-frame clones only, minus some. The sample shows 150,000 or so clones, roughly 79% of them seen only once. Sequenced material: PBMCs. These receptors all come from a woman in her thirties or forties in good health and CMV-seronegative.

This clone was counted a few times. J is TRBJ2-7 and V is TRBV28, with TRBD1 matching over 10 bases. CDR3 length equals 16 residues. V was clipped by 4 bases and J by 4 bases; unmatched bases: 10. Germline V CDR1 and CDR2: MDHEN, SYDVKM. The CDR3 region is CASSSSGQGGGYEQYF. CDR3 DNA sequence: TGTGCCAGCAGTTCCTCCGGACAGGGGGGGGGTTACGAGCAGTACTTC.

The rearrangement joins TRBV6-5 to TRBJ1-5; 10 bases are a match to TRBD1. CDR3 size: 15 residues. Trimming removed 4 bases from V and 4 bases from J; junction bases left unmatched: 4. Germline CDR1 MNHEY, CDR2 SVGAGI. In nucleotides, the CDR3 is TGTGCCAGCAGTTTTGGGACAGGGGCTAATCAGCCCCAGCATTTT. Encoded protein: CASSFGTGANQPQHF.

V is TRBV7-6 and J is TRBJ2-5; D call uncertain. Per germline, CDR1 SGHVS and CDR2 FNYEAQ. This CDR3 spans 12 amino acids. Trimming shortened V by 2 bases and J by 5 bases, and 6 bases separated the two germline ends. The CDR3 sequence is CASSLNTETQYF. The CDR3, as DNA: TGTGCCAGCAGCTTAAACACCGAGACCCAGTACTTC. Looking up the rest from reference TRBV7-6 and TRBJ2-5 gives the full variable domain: GAGVSQSPRYKVTKRGQDVALRCDPISGHVSLYWYRQALGQGPEFLTYFNYEAQQDKSGLPNDRFSAERPEGSISTLTIQRTEQRDSAMYRCASSLNTETQYFGPGTRLLVL.

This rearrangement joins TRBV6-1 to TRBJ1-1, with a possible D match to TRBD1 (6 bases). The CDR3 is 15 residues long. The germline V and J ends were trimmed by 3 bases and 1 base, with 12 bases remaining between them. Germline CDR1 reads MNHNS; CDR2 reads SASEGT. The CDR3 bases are TGTGCCAGCAGTGACGGGGGGCGAGGGAACACTGAAGCTTTCTTT. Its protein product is CASSDGGRGNTEAFF.

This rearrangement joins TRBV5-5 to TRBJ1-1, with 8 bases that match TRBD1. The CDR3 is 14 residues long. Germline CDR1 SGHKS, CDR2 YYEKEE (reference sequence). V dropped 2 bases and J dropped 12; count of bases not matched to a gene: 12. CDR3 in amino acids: CASSFPGTGKIPFF. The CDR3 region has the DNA TGTGCCAGCAGCTTTCCCGGGACAGGAAAGATACCTTTCTTT.

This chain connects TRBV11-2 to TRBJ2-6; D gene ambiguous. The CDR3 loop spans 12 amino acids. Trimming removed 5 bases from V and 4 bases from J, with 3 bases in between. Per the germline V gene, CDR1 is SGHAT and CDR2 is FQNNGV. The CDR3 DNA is TGTGCCAGCAGCCTCGGGGCCAACGTCCTGACTTTC. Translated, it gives CASSLGANVLTF. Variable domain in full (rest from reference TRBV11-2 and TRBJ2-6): EAGVAQSPRYKIIEKRQSVAFWCNPISGHATLYWYQQILGQGPKLLIQFQNNGVVDDSQLPKDRFSAERLKGVDSTLKIQPAKLEDSAVYLCASSLGANVLTFGAGSRLTVL.

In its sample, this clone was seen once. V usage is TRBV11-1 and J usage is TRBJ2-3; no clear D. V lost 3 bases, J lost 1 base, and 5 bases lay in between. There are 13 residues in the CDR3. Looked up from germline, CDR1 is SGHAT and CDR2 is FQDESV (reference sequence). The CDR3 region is CASSFWRTDTQYF. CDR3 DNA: TGTGCCAGCAGCTTCTGGCGCACAGATACGCAGTATTTT.

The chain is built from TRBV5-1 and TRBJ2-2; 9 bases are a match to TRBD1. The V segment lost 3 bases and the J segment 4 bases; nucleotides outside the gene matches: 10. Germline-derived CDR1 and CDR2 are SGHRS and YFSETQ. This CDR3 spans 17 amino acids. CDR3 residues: CASSSPPGQGSTGELFF. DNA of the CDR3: TGCGCCAGCAGCTCGCCTCCGGGACAGGGTAGCACCGGGGAGCTGTTTTTT.

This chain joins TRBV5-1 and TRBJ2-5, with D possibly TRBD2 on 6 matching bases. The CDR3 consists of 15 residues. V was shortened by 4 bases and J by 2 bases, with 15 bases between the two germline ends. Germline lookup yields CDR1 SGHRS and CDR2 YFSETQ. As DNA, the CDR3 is TGCGCCAGCAGCGTCCCTCAGGGACTTCAAGAGACCCAGTACTTC. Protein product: CASSVPQGLQETQYF. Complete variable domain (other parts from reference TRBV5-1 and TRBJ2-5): KAGVTQTPRYLIKTRGQQVTLSCSPISGHRSVSWYQQTPGQGLQFLFEYFSETQRNKGNFPGRFSGRQFSNSRSEMNVSTLELGDSALYLCASSVPQGLQETQYFGPGTRLLVL.

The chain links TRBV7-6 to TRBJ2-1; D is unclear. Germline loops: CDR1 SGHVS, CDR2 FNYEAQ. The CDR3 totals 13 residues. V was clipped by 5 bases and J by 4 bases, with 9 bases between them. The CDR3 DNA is TGTGCCAGCAGCGACTCCCGTTACAATGAGCAGTTCTTC. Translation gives CASSDSRYNEQFF.

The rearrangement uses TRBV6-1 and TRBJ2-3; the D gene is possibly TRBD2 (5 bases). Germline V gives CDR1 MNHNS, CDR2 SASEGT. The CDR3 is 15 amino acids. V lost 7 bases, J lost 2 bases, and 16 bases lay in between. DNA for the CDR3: TGTGCCAGCACTCTGGCCCGGGGATACACAGATACGCAGTATTTT. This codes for CASTLARGYTDTQYF.

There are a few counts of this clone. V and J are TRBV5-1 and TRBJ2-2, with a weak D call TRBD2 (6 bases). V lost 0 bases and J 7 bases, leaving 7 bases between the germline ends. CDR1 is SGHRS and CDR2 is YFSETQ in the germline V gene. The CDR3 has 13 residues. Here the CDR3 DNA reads TGCGCCAGCAGCTTGGAGGGAGGCGGGGAGCTGTTTTTT. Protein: CASSLEGGGELFF.

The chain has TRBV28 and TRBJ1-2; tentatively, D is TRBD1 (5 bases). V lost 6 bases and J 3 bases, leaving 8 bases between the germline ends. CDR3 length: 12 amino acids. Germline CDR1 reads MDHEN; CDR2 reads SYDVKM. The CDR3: CASSPGDYGYTF. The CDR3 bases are TGTGCCAGCAGCCCGGGGGACTATGGCTACACCTTC.

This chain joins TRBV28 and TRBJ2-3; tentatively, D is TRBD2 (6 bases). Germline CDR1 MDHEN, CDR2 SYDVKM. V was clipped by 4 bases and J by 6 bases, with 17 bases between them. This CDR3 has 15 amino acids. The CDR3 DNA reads TGTGCCAGCAGTTCGTTAGAGGGAGGTCGCGATACGCAGTATTTT. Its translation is CASSSLEGGRDTQYF.

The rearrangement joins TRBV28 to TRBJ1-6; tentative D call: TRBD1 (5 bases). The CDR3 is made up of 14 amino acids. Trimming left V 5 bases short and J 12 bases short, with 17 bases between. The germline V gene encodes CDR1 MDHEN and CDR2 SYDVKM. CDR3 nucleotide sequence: TGTGCCAGCAGTCTGGACACTGGAAATAAACCCCTCCACTTT. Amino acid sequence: CASSLDTGNKPLHF.

CDR3 sequence (DNA): TGTGCCAGCAGTGAAGCTGAGGGAACAGATACGCAGTATTTT. This sequence encodes CASSEAEGTDTQYF. V gene TRBV6-1 combines with J gene TRBJ2-3, with a possible D match to TRBD2 (5 bases). The ends were cut back, 0 bases at V and 3 bases at J, with 7 bases in the middle. Germline CDR1 and CDR2: MNHNS and SASEGT. The CDR3 is 14 residues long.

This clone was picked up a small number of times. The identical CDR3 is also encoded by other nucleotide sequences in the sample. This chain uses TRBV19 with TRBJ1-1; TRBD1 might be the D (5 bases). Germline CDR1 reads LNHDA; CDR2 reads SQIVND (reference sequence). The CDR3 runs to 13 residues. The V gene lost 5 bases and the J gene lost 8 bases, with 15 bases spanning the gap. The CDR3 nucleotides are TGTGCCAGTAGTCCCCGGACACGGTTAGAAGCTTTCTTT. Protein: CASSPRTRLEAFF. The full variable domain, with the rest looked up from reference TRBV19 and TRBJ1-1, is DGGITQSPKYLFRKEGQNVTLSCEQNLNHDAMYWYRQDPGQGLRLIYYSQIVNDFQKGDIAEGYSVSREKKESFPLTVTSAQKNPTAFYLCASSPRTRLEAFFGQGTRLTVV.

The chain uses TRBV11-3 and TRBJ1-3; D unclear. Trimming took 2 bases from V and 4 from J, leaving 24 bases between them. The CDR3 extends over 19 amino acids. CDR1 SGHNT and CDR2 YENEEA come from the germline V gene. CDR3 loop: CASSLKPEGLVSAGNTIYF. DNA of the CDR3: TGTGCCAGCAGCTTAAAGCCCGAGGGCTTGGTCAGCGCAGGAAACACCATATATTTT.

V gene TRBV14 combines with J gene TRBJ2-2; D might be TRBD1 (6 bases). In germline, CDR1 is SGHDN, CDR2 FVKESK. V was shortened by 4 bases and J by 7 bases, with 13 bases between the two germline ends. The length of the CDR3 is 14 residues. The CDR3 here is CASSLWGQVGELFF. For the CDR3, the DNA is TGTGCCAGCAGCCTCTGGGGGCAAGTCGGGGAGCTGTTTTTT.

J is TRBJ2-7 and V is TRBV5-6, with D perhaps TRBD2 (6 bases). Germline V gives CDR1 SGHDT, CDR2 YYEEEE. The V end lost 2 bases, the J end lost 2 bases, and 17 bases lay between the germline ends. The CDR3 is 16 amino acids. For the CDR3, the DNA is TGTGCCAGCAGCTTTAGTCCTGGGGAGGTCGCCTACGAGCAGTACTTC. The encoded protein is CASSFSPGEVAYEQYF. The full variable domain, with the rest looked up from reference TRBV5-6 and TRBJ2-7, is DAGVTQSPTHLIKTRGQQVTLRCSPKSGHDTVSWYQQALGQGPQFIFQYYEEEERQRGNFPDRFSGHQFPNYSSELNVNALLLGDSALYLCASSFSPGEVAYEQYFGPGTRLTVT.

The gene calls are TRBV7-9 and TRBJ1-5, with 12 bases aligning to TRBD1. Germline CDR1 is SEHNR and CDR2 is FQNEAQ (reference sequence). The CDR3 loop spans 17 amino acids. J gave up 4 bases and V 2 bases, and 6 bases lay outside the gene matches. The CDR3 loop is CASSLMGQGAGNQPQHF. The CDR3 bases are TGTGCCAGCAGCTTAATGGGACAGGGGGCAGGAAATCAGCCCCAGCATTTT.

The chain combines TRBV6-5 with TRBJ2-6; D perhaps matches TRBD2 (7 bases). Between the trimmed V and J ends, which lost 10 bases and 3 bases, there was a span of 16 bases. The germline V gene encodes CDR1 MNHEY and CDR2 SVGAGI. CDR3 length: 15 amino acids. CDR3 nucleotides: TGTGCCACAAAACGGGGGGCTGATGGGGCCAACGTCCTGACTTTC. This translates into CATKRGADGANVLTF.

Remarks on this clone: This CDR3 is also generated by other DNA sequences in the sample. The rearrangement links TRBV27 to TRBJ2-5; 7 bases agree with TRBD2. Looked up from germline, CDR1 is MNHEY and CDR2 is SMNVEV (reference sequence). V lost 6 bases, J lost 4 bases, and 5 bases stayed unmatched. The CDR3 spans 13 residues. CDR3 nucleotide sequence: TGTGCCAGCAGCCGGACTAGGGGAGAGACCCAGTACTTC. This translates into CASSRTRGETQYF.

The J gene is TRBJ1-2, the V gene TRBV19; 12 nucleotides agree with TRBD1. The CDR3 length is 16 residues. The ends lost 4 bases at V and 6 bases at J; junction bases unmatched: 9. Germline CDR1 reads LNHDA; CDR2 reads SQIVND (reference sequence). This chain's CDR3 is CASSRGQGANYDGYTF. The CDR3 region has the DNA TGTGCCAGTAGTAGGGGACAGGGGGCGAACTATGATGGCTACACCTTC.

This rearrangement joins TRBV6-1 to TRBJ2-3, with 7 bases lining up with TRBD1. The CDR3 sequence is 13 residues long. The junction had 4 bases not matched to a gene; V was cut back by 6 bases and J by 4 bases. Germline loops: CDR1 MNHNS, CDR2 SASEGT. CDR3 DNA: TGTGCCAGCAGGCGCCAGGGGGCAGATACGCAGTATTTT. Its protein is CASRRQGADTQYF.

The CDR3 region is CAWSAKGRSTEAFF. The CDR3 region has the DNA TGTGCCTGGAGTGCCAAAGGTAGGAGCACTGAAGCTTTCTTT. The rearrangement uses TRBV30 and TRBJ1-1; D uncertain. The V end was cut by 1 base, the J end by 4 bases, with 13 bases between. The CDR3 sequence is 14 residues long. From germline, CDR1 is GTSNPN and CDR2 SVGIG (reference sequence).

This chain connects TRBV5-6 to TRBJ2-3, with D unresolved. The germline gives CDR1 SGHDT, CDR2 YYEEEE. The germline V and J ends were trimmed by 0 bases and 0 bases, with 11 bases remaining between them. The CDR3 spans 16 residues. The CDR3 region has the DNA TGTGCCAGCAGCTTGGTCCCAGGCCGAAGCACAGATACGCAGTATTTT. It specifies CASSLVPGRSTDTQYF.